A selection of T cell receptor beta chains follows, all from one sample in a study of blood T cell repertoires in COVID-19. Using immunoSEQ multiplex PCR, the repertoire was profiled, and TCRdb retains in-frame clones only, with some absent. The table records approximately 28,000 clones, about two thirds of them present only once. The sample was peripheral blood. The receptors were gathered from a boy aged 2-9 years with active or convalescent COVID-19. CDR3s include the opening cysteine and the closing phenylalanine or tryptophan. A D gene is named only where the DNA matches it firmly. For some rows the clone size is stated as once, few or many, or as a class when expanded; others skip it.

len	d_gene	j_gene	v_gene	abundance	CDR3nt	CDR3aa
12	-	TRBJ1-5	TRBV6-5	-	TGTGCCAGCACGGAGGGCAATCAGCCCCAGCATTTT	CASTEGNQPQHF
15	TRBD2	TRBJ2-3	TRBV6-2/TRBV6-3	-	TGTGCCAGCAGTTATCAAGGCGGGAGGACAGATACGCAGTATTTT	CASSYQGGRTDTQYF
14	-	TRBJ1-2	TRBV5-1	-	TGCGCCAGCAGCTTGAATCCAGAAACCTATGGCTACACCTTC	CASSLNPETYGYTF
16	-	TRBJ2-5	TRBV25-1	-	TGTGCCAGCAGTGATCGGGCCAGGGCCGGCCAAGAGACCCAGTACTTC	CASSDRARAGQETQYF
15	-	TRBJ1-6	TRBV28	-	TGTGCCAGCAGCGAACTAAGCTCCTATAATTCACCCCTCCACTTT	CASSELSSYNSPLHF
13	-	TRBJ1-2	TRBV15	-	TGTGCCACCAGCAGAGTAGGGAGTTATGGCTACACCTTC	CATSRVGSYGYTF
17	-	TRBJ2-2	TRBV5-6	-	TGTGCCAGCAGCCCTGAGTCTGACAGTCTGACGACCGGGGAGCTGTTTTTT	CASSPESDSLTTGELFF
12	TRBD1	TRBJ2-7	TRBV29-1	-	TGCAGCGTGCGACAGGGAACCTACGAGCAGTACTTC	CSVRQGTYEQYF
13	-	TRBJ1-5	TRBV7-9	few	TGTGCCAGCAGCCCTTACGGGAATCAGCCCCAGCATTTT	CASSPYGNQPQHF
11	-	TRBJ2-7	TRBV7-9	few	TGTGCCAGCAGCTTACTCTACGAGCAGTACTTC	CASSLLYEQYF
15	TRBD1	TRBJ1-1	TRBV7-2	-	TGTGCCAGCAGCCCAGGGGGGTCGGGGAACACTGAAGCTTTCTTT	CASSPGGSGNTEAFF
12	TRBD1	TRBJ2-1	TRBV18	-	TGTGCCAGCTCACCGACAGGGACTGAGCAGTTCTTC	CASSPTGTEQFF
15	TRBD1	TRBJ2-1	TRBV6-1	-	TGTGCCAGCAGTGACAGGGGGCTGGTTAATAATGAGCAGTTCTTC	CASSDRGLVNNEQFF
16	TRBD1	TRBJ1-1	TRBV25-1	-	TGTGCCAGCTCTTTCCCTAGACAGGGGTTGAACACTGAAGCTTTCTTT	CASSFPRQGLNTEAFF
13	-	TRBJ1-5	TRBV29-1	-	TGCAGCGTTGCTGCAGGGGCCAATCAGCCCCAGCATTTT	CSVAAGANQPQHF
16	-	TRBJ2-3	TRBV10-3	once	TGTGCCATCAGTGAGATGGCGGGGCCATACACAGATACGCAGTATTTT	CAISEMAGPYTDTQYF
15	TRBD1	TRBJ1-6	TRBV25-1	-	TGTGCCAGCAGTCCCGGGACAGGCTATAATTCACCCCTCCACTTT	CASSPGTGYNSPLHF
15	-	TRBJ1-5	TRBV2	-	TGTGCCAGCAGTCCTAACTTCCAGGCCAGTCAGCCCCAGCATTTT	CASSPNFQASQPQHF
16	-	TRBJ2-2	TRBV4-1	few	TGCGCCAGCAGCCAGGGGGCCTACACAAACACCGGGGAGCTGTTTTTT	CASSQGAYTNTGELFF
15	TRBD2	TRBJ2-3	TRBV27	-	TGTGCCAGCAGTGCGAGCGGGAGTGGGCCAGATACGCAGTATTTT	CASSASGSGPDTQYF
15	TRBD2	TRBJ2-1	TRBV6-5	-	TGTGCCAGCACCGAAAGCGGGACGGCGAGAAATGAGCAGTTCTTC	CASTESGTARNEQFF
13	-	TRBJ2-7	TRBV11-2	-	TGTGCCAGCAGCTTAGATCGGCGGGGCGAGCAGTACTTC	CASSLDRRGEQYF
16	-	TRBJ1-6	TRBV6-5	-	TGTGCCAGCAGTTTACTAGGGGGCTCCTATAATTCACCCCTCCACTTT	CASSLLGGSYNSPLHF
15	TRBD2	TRBJ2-3	TRBV11-2	-	TGTGCCAGCAGCCGTAGCGGGGGGTCTCCAGATACGCAGTATTTT	CASSRSGGSPDTQYF
13	-	TRBJ1-1	TRBV11-2	few	TGTGCCAGCAGCCTCAGGAGGGGCACTGAAGCTTTCTTT	CASSLRRGTEAFF
14	-	TRBJ1-5	TRBV27	-	TGTGCCAGCAGTTTCATGGGGGCCTCGGGGCCCCAGCATTTT	CASSFMGASGPQHF
16	-	TRBJ1-2	TRBV2	few	TGTGCCAGCAGTCCAATGACGGAGTTCCTCTCTCGTGGCTACACCTTC	CASSPMTEFLSRGYTF
15	-	TRBJ1-5	TRBV4-1	-	TGCGCCAGCAGCCAAGAAACTTGGAGCAATCAGCCCCAGCATTTT	CASSQETWSNQPQHF
12	TRBD1	TRBJ1-1	TRBV30	-	TGTGCCTGGACCAGGGGGCCCTCTGAAGCTTTCTTT	CAWTRGPSEAFF
16	TRBD2	TRBJ2-3	TRBV28	-	TGTGCCAGCACCACAGGAATGGCGGGAGTCGGAGATACGCAGTATTTT	CASTTGMAGVGDTQYF
13	-	TRBJ1-2	TRBV5-5	once	TGTGCCAGCAGCCCGGAGCCAGCCTATGGCTACACCTTC	CASSPEPAYGYTF
14	TRBD2	TRBJ2-3	TRBV14	-	TGTGCCAGCAGCCCAGCGGGAGTAACAGATACGCAGTATTTT	CASSPAGVTDTQYF
15	-	TRBJ1-6	TRBV11-2	-	TGTGCCAGCAGCTTAGAGGGGGGTGCTAATTCACCCCTCCACTTT	CASSLEGGANSPLHF
14	TRBD1	TRBJ1-1	TRBV5-6	-	TGTGCCAGCAGCTCTAACAGGGGGGACACTGAAGCTTTCTTT	CASSSNRGDTEAFF
16	TRBD1	TRBJ2-5	TRBV5-1	-	TGCGCCAGCAGCTTAGGGGACAGGGGTGACGGAGAGACCCAGTACTTC	CASSLGDRGDGETQYF
17	TRBD2	TRBJ2-2	TRBV19	few	TGTGCCAGTAGTACTTTCTGGACTAGCGGAGTCACCGGGGAGCTGTTTTTT	CASSTFWTSGVTGELFF
15	-	TRBJ2-7	TRBV6-1	-	TGTGCCAGCAGTGAAGGAAGGGGGGGCTCCTACGAGCAGTACTTC	CASSEGRGGSYEQYF
14	-	TRBJ2-1	TRBV6-5	-	TGTGCCAGCAGTTGGCGGGACCCCCAATCTGGGCAGTTCTTC	CASSWRDPQSGQFF
15	-	TRBJ1-4	TRBV30	-	TGTGCCTGGAGCTCGCGTGGGGGGGGGTATGAAAAACTGTTTTTT	CAWSSRGGGYEKLFF
15	TRBD1	TRBJ1-1	TRBV19	-	TGTGCCAGTAGTATCGGGACAGGGGAGCTCTTAGAAGCTTTCTTT	CASSIGTGELLEAFF
14	TRBD1	TRBJ1-4	TRBV9	once	TGTGCCAGCAGCGTTGGGACAGGTAATGAAAAACTGTTTTTT	CASSVGTGNEKLFF
15	-	TRBJ1-1	TRBV3-1/TRBV3-2	-	TGTGCCAGCAGCCAAGAACTCGAAACGAACACTGAAGCTTTCTTT	CASSQELETNTEAFF
17	-	TRBJ1-6	TRBV4-2	few	TGTGCCAGCAGCCATTGGACAGACTTCTTTAGAAATTCACCCCTCCACTTT	CASSHWTDFFRNSPLHF
15	TRBD1	TRBJ1-1	TRBV11-2	once	TGTGCCAGCAGCCTCTGGACAGGGGGGAACACTGAAGCTTTCTTT	CASSLWTGGNTEAFF
14	-	TRBJ2-1	TRBV29-1	-	TGCAGCGTTGAGGCAGGTACGGGGTACAATGAGCAGTTCTTC	CSVEAGTGYNEQFF
15	TRBD2	TRBJ2-7	TRBV4-1	-	TGCGCCAGCAGCCAATCCCCTAGCGGGAGTCTCGAGCAGTACTTC	CASSQSPSGSLEQYF
12	-	TRBJ1-2	TRBV18	few	TGTGCCAGCTCAACGGACAGCTATGGCTACACCTTC	CASSTDSYGYTF
18	-	TRBJ2-1	TRBV19	-	TGTGCCAGTAGTAGGGGGCGCCTACTAGCGCTCTCCTACAATGAGCAGTTCTTC	CASSRGRLLALSYNEQFF
11	-	TRBJ1-1	TRBV27	once	TGTGCCAGCTGGGGCCGGACTGAAGCTTTCTTT	CASWGRTEAFF
16	TRBD2	TRBJ2-1	TRBV24-1	-	TGTGCCACCAGTGATTATGCTAGCGGGGGGGACAATGAGCAGTTCTTC	CATSDYASGGDNEQFF
16	TRBD2	TRBJ2-3	TRBV9	few	TGTGCCAGCAGCGTAGGTCGGACTAGCGGCACAGATACGCAGTATTTT	CASSVGRTSGTDTQYF
11	-	TRBJ2-7	TRBV5-1	-	TGCGCCAGCGGTAGCTCCTACGAGCAGTACTTC	CASGSSYEQYF
18	-	TRBJ1-1	TRBV9	once	TGTGCCAGCAGCGTAGGATCGGGGAAATCCCGCATGAACACTGAAGCTTTCTTT	CASSVGSGKSRMNTEAFF
11	-	TRBJ2-5	TRBV7-9	-	TGTGCCAGCAGCGAGGTAGAGACCCAGTACTTC	CASSEVETQYF
15	-	TRBJ1-1	TRBV5-1	-	TGCGCCAGCAGCTTGGCCAGTATACCCAACACTGAAGCTTTCTTT	CASSLASIPNTEAFF
15	-	TRBJ2-1	TRBV19	-	TGTGCCAGTAGATTCGACTTCTCCGGGTACAATGAGCAGTTCTTC	CASRFDFSGYNEQFF
11	-	TRBJ2-3	TRBV10-3	once	TGTGCCATCAGCAGTGCAGATACGCAGTATTTT	CAISSADTQYF
12	-	TRBJ2-5	TRBV6-1	-	TGTGCCAGCAGTGAAAGGGGCCGGACCCAGTACTTC	CASSERGRTQYF
13	-	TRBJ1-2	TRBV19	-	TGTGCCAGTAGTATAGGTACAGCCTATGGCTACACCTTC	CASSIGTAYGYTF